A single sample gave rise to the 8 T cell receptor beta chains below, sequenced in a study of cytomegalovirus exposure and HLA in healthy donors. This PCR relied on a set of 60 Vbeta primers and 13 Jbeta primers. Sequencing used immunoSEQ multiplex PCR; TCRdb keeps in-frame clones, though not all of them. Counted here are some 120,000 clones, over 60% occurring once; the ten biggest clones make up approximately 1%. Sequencing was performed on PBMCs. The source of these receptors is a human donor in good health.

The chain links TRBV7-9 to TRBJ1-6; D gene ambiguous. Germline loops: CDR1 SEHNR, CDR2 FQNEAQ (reference sequence). Trimming took 5 bases from V and 14 from J, leaving 19 bases between them. This CDR3 has 14 amino acids. Written as DNA, the CDR3 is TGTGCCAGCAGCCGAGGTGGCGGGCAAGGTACCCTCCACTTT. It translates to CASSRGGGQGTLHF.

This chain connects TRBV19 to TRBJ1-4, with 7 bases matching TRBD1. In germline, CDR1 is LNHDA, CDR2 SQIVND (reference sequence). V was pared by 3 bases and J by 3 bases, with 1 base of the junction left unmatched. The CDR3 spans 14 residues. The CDR3 loop reads CASSMGQSNEKLFF. The CDR3 DNA is TGTGCCAGTAGTATGGGACAGTCTAATGAAAAACTGTTTTTT.

J is TRBJ1-1 and V is TRBV4-1, with TRBD1 as a possible D gene (5 bases). From germline, CDR1 is MGHRA and CDR2 YSYEKL. This CDR3 region has 15 residues. V lost 4 bases, J lost 6 bases, and 18 bases lay in between. The CDR3 DNA reads TGCGCCAGCAGCCTCTTCCGGGGGTTTTCCGCTGAAGCTTTCTTT. Translation gives CASSLFRGFSAEAFF.

The chain uses TRBV6-6 and TRBJ2-6; no clear D. This CDR3 is built from 13 residues. Between the trimmed V and J ends, which lost 3 bases and 15 bases, there was a span of 15 bases. Germline CDR1 is MNHNY and CDR2 is SVGAGI (reference sequence). The CDR3 coding sequence is TGTGCCAGCAGTTATCCAGGTCTGGATGACCTGACTTTC. Its protein is CASSYPGLDDLTF.

The chain uses TRBV5-5 and TRBJ1-2; TRBD1 is a possible D gene (5 bases). V was trimmed by 4 bases and J by 4 bases, leaving 23 bases between them. Germline V gives CDR1 SGHKS, CDR2 YYEKEE (reference sequence). The CDR3 loop spans 17 amino acids. The CDR3, as DNA: TGTGCCAGCAGCCCGTTAGGGGCGCTTTCCGGGCCCTATGGCTACACCTTC. It translates to CASSPLGALSGPYGYTF.

The genes are TRBV4-1 and TRBJ2-5; possible D gene TRBD1, 5 bases. Trimming took 3 bases from V and 2 from J, leaving 13 bases between them. This CDR3 is built from 15 residues. From germline, CDR1 is MGHRA and CDR2 YSYEKL. As DNA, the CDR3 is TGCGCCAGCAGCCACTTTCCAGGGTTTCAAGAGACCCAGTACTTC. Protein sequence: CASSHFPGFQETQYF.

This chain connects TRBV5-5 to TRBJ2-7; perhaps TRBD1 as D (7 bases). This CDR3 is 15 amino acids long. Germline V lookup: CDR1 SGHKS, CDR2 YYEKEE (reference sequence). Deletions cut 3 bases from V and 4 bases from J, with 17 bases between. This chain's CDR3 is CASSWRDSGLYEQYF. In nucleotides, the CDR3 is TGTGCCAGCAGCTGGCGGGACAGCGGCCTATACGAGCAGTACTTC.

CDR3 protein: CASSYSTGGGDGYTF. The CDR3 DNA sequence: TGTGCCAGCAGTTACTCGACAGGGGGCGGGGATGGCTACACCTTC. This rearrangement joins TRBV6-5 to TRBJ1-2, with 10 nucleotides matching TRBD1. V shed 0 bases and J 6 bases; nucleotides not matched to a gene: 4. The CDR3 totals 15 residues. Germline CDR1 reads MNHEY; CDR2 reads SVGAGI.